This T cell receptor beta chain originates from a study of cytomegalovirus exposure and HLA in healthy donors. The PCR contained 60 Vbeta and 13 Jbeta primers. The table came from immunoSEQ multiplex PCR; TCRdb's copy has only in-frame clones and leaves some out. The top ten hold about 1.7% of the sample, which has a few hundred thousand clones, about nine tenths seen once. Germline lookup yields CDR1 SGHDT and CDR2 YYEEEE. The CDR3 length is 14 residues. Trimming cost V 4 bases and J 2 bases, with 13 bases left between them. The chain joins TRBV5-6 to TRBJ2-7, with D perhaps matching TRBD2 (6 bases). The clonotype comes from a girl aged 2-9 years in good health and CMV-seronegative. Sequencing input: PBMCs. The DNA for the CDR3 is TGTGCCAGCAGCCGGGAGCCGACACCCTACGAGCAGTACTTC. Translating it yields CASSREPTPYEQYF.